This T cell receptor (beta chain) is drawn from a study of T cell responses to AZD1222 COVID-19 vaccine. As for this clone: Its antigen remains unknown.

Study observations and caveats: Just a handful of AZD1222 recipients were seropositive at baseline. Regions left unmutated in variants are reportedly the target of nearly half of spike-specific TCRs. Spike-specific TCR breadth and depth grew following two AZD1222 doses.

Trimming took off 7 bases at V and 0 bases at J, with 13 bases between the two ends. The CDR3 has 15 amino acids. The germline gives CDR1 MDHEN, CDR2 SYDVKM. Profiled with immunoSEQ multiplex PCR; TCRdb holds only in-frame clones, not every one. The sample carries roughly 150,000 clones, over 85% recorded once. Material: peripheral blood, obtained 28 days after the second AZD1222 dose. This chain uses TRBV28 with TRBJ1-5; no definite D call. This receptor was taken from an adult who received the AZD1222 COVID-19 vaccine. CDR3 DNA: TGTGCCAGCACCGTCACGGGTAGTAGCAATCAGCCCCAGCATTTT. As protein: CASTVTGSSNQPQHF.